This TCR beta chain was retrieved from a study of blood T cells in healthy people across ages. Primers used in a second PCR of about 7 to 12 cycles were a sample-barcoded 5' primer and a J-beta primer mix. TCRdb ran MiXCR on the 5' RACE reads and lists one entry per CDR3 protein. This sample has some 1.4 million distinct CDR3 sequences, with about 40% found just once. This CDR3 region has 13 residues. The germline V gene has CDR1 DFQATT and CDR2 SNEGSKA (reference sequence). The trim removed 6 bases at V and 4 bases at J, leaving 6 bases unmatched. This receptor was identified in a woman younger than 30 in good health. This rearrangement joins TRBV20-1 to TRBJ2-7; TRBD2 agrees at 10 bases. The sequencing input was blood. The CDR3 coding sequence is TGCAGTGCCGCCGGACTAGCGGTATACGAGCAGTACTTC. Translated: CSAAGLAVYEQYF.